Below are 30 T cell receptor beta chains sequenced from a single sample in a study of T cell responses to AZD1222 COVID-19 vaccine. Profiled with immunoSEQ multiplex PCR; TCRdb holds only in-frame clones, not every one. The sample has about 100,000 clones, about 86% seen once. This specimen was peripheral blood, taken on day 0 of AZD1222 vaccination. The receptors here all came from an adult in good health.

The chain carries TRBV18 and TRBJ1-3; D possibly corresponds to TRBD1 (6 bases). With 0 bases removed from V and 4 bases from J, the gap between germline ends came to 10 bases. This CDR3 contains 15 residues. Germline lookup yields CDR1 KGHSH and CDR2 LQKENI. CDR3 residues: CASSPPSGDGNTIYF. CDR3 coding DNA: TGTGCCAGCTCACCACCATCAGGGGACGGAAACACCATATATTTT. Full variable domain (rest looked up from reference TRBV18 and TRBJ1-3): NAGVMQNPRHLVRRRGQEARLRCSPMKGHSHVYWYRQLPEEGLKFMVYLQKENIIDESGMPKERFSAEFPKEGPSILRIQQVVRGDSAAYFCASSPPSGDGNTIYFGEGSWLTVV.

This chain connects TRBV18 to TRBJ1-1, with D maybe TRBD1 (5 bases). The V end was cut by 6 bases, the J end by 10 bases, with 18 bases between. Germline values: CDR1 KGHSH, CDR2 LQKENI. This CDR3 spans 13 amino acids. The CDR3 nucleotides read TGTGCCAGCTCCCCGGCAGGGATCGGGCGAGCTTTCTTT. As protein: CASSPAGIGRAFF. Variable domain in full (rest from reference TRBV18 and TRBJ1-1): NAGVMQNPRHLVRRRGQEARLRCSPMKGHSHVYWYRQLPEEGLKFMVYLQKENIIDESGMPKERFSAEFPKEGPSILRIQQVVRGDSAAYFCASSPAGIGRAFFGQGTRLTVV.

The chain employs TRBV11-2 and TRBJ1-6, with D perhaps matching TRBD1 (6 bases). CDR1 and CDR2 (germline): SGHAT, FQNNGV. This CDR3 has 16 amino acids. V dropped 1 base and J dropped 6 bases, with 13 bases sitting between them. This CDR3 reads CASSLVTGQGNSPLHF. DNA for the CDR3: TGTGCCAGCAGCTTAGTTACAGGGCAGGGTAATTCACCCCTCCACTTT.

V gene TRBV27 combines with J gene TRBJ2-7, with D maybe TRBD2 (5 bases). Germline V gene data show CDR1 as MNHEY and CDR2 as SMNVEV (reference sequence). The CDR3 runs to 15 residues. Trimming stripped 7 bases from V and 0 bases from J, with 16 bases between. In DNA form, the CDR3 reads TGTGCCAGCATGGTTAGACGCCGGGGCTCCTACGAGCAGTACTTC. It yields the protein CASMVRRRGSYEQYF.

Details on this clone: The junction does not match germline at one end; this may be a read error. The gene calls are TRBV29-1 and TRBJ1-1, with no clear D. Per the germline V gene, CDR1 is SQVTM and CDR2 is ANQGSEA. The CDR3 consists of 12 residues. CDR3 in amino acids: CSVEGLFTEAFF. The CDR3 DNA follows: TGCAGCGTAGAAGGACTCTTTACTGAAGCTTTCTTT.

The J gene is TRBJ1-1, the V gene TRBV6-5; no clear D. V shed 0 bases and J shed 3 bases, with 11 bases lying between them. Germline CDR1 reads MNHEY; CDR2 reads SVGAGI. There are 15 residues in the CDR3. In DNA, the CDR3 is TGTGCCAGCAGTTACTCGCGAACAGCTGACACTGAAGCTTTCTTT. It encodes CASSYSRTADTEAFF.

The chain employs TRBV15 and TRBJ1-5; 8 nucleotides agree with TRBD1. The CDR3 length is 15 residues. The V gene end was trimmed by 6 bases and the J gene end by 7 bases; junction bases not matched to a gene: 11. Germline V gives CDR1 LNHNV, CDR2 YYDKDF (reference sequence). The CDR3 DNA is TGTGCCACCAGGGCCCACCAGGGGGCTCAGCAGCCCCAGCATTTT. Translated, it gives CATRAHQGAQQPQHF.

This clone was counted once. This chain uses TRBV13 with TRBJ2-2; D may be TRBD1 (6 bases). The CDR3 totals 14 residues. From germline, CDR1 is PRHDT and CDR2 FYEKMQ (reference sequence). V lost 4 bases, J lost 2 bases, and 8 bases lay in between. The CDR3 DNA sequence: TGTGCCAGCAGCTCGGGACAAAACACCGGGGAGCTGTTTTTT. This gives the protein CASSSGQNTGELFF.

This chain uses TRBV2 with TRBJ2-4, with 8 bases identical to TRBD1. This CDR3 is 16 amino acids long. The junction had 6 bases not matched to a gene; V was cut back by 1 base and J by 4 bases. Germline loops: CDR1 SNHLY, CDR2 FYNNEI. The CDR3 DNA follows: TGTGCCAGCAGTGAAGTGGACAGGGTAGTAAAAAACATTCAGTACTTC. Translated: CASSEVDRVVKNIQYF.

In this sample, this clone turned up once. The CDR3 region has the DNA TGTGCCAGCAGCTTGGGACTCGCACCGCATCAGCCCCAGCATTTT. Translation: CASSLGLAPHQPQHF. This sequence joins TRBV5-8 and TRBJ1-5; no clear D gene. Deletions cut 0 bases from V and 5 bases from J, with 12 bases between. The germline gives CDR1 SGHTS, CDR2 YDEGEE. This CDR3 has 15 amino acids.

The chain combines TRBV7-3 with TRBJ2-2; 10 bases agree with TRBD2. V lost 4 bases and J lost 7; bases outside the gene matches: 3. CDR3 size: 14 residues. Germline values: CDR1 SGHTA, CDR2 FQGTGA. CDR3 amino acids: CASSSVAGGGELFF. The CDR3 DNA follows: TGTGCCAGCAGCTCGGTAGCGGGAGGCGGGGAGCTGTTTTTT.

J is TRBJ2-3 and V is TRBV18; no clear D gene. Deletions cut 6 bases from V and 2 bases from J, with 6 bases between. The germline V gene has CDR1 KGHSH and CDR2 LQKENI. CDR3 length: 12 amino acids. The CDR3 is CASSLVTDTQYF. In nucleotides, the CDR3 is TGTGCCAGCTCCCTAGTCACAGATACGCAGTATTTT.

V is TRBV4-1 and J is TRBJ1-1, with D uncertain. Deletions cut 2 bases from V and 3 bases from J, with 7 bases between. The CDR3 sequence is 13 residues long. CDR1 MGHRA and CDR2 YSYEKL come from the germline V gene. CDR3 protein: CASSQNLHTEAFF. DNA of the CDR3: TGCGCCAGCAGCCAAAACCTACACACTGAAGCTTTCTTT.

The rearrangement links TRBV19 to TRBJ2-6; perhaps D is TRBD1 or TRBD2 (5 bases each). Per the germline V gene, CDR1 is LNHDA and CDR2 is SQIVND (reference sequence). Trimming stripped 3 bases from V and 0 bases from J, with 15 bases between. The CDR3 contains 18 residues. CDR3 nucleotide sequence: TGTGCCAGTAGTATCACCCGGGAAAGGGGCTCTGGGGCCAACGTCCTGACTTTC. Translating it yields CASSITRERGSGANVLTF.

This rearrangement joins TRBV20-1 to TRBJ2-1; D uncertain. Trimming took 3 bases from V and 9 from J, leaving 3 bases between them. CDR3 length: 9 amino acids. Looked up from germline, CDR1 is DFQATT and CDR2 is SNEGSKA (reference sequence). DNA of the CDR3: TGCAGTGCTAGGGGTGAGCAGTTCTTC. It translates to CSARGEQFF.

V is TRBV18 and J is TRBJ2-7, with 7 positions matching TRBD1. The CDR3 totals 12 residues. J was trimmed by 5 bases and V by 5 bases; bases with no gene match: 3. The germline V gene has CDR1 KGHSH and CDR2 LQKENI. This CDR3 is CASSNDRDEQYF. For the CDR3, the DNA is TGTGCCAGCTCAAACGACAGGGACGAGCAGTACTTC.

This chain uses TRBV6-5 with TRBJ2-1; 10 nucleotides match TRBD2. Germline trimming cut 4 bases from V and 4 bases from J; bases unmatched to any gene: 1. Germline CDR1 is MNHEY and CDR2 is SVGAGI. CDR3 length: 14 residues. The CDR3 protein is CASSLLAGYNEQFF. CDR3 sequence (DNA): TGTGCCAGCAGTTTACTAGCGGGGTACAATGAGCAGTTCTTC.

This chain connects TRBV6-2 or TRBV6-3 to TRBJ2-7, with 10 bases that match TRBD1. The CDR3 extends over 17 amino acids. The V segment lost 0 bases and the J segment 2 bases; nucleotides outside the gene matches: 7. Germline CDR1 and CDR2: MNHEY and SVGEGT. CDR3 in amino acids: CASSYSIGDRGTYEQYF. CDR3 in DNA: TGTGCCAGCAGTTACTCGATAGGGGACAGGGGAACCTACGAGCAGTACTTC.

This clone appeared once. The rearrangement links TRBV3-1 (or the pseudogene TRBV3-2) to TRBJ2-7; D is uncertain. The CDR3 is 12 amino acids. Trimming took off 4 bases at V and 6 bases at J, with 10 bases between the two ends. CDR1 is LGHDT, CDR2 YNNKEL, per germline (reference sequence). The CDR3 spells CASSLGRGEQYF. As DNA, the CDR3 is TGTGCCAGCAGCCTTGGGCGCGGCGAGCAGTACTTC.

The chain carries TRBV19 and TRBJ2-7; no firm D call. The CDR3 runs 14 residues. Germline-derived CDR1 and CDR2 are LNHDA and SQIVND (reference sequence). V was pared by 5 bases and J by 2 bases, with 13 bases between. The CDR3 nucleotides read TGTGCCAGTAGTTCGCGGCGCCACGCCTACGAGCAGTACTTC. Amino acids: CASSSRRHAYEQYF.

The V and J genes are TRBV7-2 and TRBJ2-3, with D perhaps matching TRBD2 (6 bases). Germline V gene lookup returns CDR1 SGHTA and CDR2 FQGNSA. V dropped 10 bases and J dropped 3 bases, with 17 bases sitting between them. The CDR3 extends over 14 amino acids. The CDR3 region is CATQAGLRTDTQYF. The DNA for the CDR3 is TGTGCCACCCAGGCGGGGCTTAGGACAGATACGCAGTATTTT.

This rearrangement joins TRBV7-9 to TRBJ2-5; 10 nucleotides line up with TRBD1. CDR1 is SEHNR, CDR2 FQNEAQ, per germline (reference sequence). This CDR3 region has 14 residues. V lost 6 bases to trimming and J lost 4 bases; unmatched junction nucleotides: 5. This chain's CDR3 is CASRETGGVETQYF. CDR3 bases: TGTGCCAGCAGGGAGACAGGGGGCGTAGAGACCCAGTACTTC.

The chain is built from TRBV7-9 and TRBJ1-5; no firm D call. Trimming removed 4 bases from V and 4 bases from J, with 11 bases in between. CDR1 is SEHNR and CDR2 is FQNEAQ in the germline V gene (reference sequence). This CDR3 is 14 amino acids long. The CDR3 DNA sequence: TGTGCCAGCAGCTCCGCCGGGCCTAATCAGCCCCAGCATTTT. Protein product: CASSSAGPNQPQHF.

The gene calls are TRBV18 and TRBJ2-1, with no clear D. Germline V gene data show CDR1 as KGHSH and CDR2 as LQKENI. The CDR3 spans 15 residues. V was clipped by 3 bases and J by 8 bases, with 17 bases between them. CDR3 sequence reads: CASSPELSEGHEQFF. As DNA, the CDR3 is TGTGCCAGCTCACCGGAGCTGTCGGAAGGCCATGAGCAGTTCTTC. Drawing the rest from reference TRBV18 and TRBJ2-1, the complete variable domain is NAGVMQNPRHLVRRRGQEARLRCSPMKGHSHVYWYRQLPEEGLKFMVYLQKENIIDESGMPKERFSAEFPKEGPSILRIQQVVRGDSAAYFCASSPELSEGHEQFFGPGTRLTVL.

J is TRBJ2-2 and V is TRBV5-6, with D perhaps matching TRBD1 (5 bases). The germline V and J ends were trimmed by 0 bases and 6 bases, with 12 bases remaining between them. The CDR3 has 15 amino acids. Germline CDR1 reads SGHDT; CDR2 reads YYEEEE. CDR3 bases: TGTGCCAGCAGCTTGGCTTCAGGGAAGGCCGGGGAGCTGTTTTTT. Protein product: CASSLASGKAGELFF. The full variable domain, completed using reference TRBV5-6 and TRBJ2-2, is DAGVTQSPTHLIKTRGQQVTLRCSPKSGHDTVSWYQQALGQGPQFIFQYYEEEERQRGNFPDRFSGHQFPNYSSELNVNALLLGDSALYLCASSLASGKAGELFFGEGSRLTVL.

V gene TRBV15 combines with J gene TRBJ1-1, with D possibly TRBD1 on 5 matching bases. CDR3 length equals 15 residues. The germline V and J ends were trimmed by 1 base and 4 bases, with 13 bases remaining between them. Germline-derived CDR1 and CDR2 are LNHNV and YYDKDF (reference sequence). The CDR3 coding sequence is TGTGCCACCAGCAGAGGGGGAGGGACGGCCACTGAAGCTTTCTTT. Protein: CATSRGGGTATEAFF.

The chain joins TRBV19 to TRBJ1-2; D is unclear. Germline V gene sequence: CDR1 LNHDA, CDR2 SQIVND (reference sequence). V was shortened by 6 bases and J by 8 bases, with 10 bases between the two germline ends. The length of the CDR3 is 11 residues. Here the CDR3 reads CASRRSAGYTF. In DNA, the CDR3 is TGTGCCAGTAGAAGGAGTGCGGGCTACACCTTC.

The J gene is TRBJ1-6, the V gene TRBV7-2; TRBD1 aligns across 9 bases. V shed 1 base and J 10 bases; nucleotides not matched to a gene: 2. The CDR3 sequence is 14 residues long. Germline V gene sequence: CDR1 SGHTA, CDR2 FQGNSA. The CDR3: CASSLGGQGSPLHF. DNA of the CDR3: TGTGCCAGCAGCTTAGGGGGACAGGGCTCACCCCTCCACTTT.

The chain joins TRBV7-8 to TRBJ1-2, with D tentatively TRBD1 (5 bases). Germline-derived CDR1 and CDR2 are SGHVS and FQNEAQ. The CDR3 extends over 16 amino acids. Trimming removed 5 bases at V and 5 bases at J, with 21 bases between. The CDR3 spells CASSQRRDSYLYGYTF. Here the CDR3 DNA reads TGTGCCAGCAGCCAGAGGAGAGACAGTTACCTGTATGGCTACACCTTC.

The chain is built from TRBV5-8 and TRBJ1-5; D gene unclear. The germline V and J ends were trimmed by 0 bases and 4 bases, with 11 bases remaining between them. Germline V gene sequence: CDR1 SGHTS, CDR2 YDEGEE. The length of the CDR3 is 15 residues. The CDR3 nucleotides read TGTGCCAGCAGCTTGGTGCCCCGTCGAAATCAGCCCCAGCATTTT. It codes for CASSLVPRRNQPQHF.